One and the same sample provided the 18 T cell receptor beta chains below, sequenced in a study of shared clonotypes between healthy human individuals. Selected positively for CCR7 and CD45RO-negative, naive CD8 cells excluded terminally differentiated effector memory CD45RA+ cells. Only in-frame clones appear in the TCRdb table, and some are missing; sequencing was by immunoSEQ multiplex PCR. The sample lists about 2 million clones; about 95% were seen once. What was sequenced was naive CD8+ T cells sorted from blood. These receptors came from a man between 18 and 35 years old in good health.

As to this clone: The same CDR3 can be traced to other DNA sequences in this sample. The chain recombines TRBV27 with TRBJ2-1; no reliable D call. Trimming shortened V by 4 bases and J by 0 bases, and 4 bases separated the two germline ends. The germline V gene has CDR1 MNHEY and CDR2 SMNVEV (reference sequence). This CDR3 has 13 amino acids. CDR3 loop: CASSSSSYNEQFF. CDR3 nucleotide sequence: TGTGCCAGCAGTTCCAGCTCCTACAATGAGCAGTTCTTC.

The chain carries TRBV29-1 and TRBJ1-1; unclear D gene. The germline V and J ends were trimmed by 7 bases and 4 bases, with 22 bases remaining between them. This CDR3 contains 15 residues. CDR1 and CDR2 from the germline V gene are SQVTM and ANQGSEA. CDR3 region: CSAPVTREGGTEAFF. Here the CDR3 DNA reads TGCAGCGCCCCCGTGACGCGAGAGGGTGGCACTGAAGCTTTCTTT.

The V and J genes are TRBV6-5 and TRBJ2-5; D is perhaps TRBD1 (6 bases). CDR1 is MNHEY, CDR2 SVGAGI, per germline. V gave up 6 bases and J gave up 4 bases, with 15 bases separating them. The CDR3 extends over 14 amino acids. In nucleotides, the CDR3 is TGTGCCAGCAGGGAAACAGGGTTTGGAGAGACCCAGTACTTC. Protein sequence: CASRETGFGETQYF.

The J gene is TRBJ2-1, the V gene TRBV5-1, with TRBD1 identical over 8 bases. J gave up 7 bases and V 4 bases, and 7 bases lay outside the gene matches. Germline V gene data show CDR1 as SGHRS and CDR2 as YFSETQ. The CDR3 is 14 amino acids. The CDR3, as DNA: TGCGCCAGCAGCCCGGACAGGGAGAAGAATGAGCAGTTCTTC. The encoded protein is CASSPDREKNEQFF.

In DNA, the CDR3 is TGTGCCAGCAGGGACACGATGACAGCAGATACGCAGTATTTT. It yields the protein CASRDTMTADTQYF. The chain is built from TRBV6-1 and TRBJ2-3; D may be TRBD1 (5 bases). Trimming took 6 bases from V and 4 from J, leaving 14 bases between them. Germline V CDR1 and CDR2: MNHNS, SASEGT. This CDR3 contains 14 residues.

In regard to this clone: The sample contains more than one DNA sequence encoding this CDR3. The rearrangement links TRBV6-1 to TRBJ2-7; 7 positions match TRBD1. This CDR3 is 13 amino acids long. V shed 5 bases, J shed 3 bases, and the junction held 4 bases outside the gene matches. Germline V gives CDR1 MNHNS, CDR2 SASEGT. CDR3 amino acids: CASSHRGSYEQYF. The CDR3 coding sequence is TGTGCCAGCAGTCACAGGGGAAGCTACGAGCAGTACTTC.

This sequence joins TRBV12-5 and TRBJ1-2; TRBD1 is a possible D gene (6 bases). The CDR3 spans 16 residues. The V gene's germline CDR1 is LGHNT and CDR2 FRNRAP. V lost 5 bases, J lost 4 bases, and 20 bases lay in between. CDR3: CASGPTGGSTGYGYTF. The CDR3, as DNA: TGTGCTAGTGGTCCTACCGGGGGCAGTACTGGCTATGGCTACACCTTC. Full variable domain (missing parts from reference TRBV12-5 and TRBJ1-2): DARVTQTPRHKVTEMGQEVTMRCQPILGHNTVFWYRQTMMQGLELLAYFRNRAPLDDSGMPKDRFSAEMPDATLATLKIQPSEPRDSAVYFCASGPTGGSTGYGYTFGSGTRLTVV.

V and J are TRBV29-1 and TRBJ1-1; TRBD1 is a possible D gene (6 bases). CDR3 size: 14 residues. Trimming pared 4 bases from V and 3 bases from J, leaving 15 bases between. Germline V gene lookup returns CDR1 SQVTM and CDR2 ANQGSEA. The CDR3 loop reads CSVGSTGLDTEAFF. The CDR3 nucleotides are TGCAGCGTTGGGTCGACAGGCCTGGACACTGAAGCTTTCTTT.

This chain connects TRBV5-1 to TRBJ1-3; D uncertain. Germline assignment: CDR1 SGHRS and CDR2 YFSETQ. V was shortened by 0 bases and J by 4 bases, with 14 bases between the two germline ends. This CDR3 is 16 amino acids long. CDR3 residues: CASSLGPGRVGNTIYF. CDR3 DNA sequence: TGCGCCAGCAGCTTGGGTCCGGGAAGAGTAGGAAACACCATATATTTT. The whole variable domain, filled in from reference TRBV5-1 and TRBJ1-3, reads KAGVTQTPRYLIKTRGQQVTLSCSPISGHRSVSWYQQTPGQGLQFLFEYFSETQRNKGNFPGRFSGRQFSNSRSEMNVSTLELGDSALYLCASSLGPGRVGNTIYFGEGSWLTVV.

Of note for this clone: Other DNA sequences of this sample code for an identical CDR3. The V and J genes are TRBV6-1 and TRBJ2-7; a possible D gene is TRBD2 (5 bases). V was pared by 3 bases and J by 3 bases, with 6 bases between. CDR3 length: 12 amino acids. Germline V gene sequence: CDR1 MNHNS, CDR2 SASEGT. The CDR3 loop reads CASSEGDYEQYF. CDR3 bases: TGTGCCAGCAGTGAGGGAGACTACGAGCAGTACTTC.

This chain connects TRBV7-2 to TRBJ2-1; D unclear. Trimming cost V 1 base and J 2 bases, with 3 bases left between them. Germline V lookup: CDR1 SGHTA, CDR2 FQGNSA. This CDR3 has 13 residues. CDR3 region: CASSLEAYNEQFF. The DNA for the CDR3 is TGTGCCAGCAGCTTAGAGGCCTACAATGAGCAGTTCTTC.

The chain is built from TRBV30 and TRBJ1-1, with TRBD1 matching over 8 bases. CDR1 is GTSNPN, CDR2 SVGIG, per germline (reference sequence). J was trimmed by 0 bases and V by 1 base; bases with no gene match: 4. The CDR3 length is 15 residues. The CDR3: CAWSEPGQVNTEAFF. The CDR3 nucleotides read TGTGCCTGGAGTGAACCGGGACAGGTGAACACTGAAGCTTTCTTT.

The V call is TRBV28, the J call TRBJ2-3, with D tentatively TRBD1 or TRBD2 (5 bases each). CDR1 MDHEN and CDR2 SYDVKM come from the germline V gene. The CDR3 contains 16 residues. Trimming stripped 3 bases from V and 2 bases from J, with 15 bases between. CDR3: CASSLGREALTDTQYF. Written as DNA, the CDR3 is TGTGCCAGCAGTTTGGGACGGGAAGCGCTCACAGATACGCAGTATTTT.

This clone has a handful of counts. The CDR3: CASSPSRGGPYYEQYF. The DNA for the CDR3 is TGTGCCAGCAGCCCTTCCCGCGGGGGACCTTACTACGAGCAGTACTTC. The V gene is TRBV13, the J gene TRBJ2-7; TRBD2 matches at 7 bases. The germline V gene encodes CDR1 PRHDT and CDR2 FYEKMQ (reference sequence). Unmatched junction bases numbered 13, after V lost 5 bases and J lost 3 bases. This CDR3 spans 16 amino acids.

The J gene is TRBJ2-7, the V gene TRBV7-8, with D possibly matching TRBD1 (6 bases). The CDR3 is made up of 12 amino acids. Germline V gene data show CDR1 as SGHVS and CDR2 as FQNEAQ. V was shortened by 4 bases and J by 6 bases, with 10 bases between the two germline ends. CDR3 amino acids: CASSSGAFEQYF. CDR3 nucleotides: TGTGCCAGCAGCTCAGGGGCGTTCGAGCAGTACTTC.

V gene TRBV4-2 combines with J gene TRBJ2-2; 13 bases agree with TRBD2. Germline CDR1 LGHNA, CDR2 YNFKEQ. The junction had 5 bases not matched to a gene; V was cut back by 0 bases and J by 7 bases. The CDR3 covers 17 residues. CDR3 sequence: CASSQEGLAGEGGELFF. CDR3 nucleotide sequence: TGTGCCAGCAGCCAAGAAGGACTAGCGGGAGAAGGCGGGGAGCTGTTTTTT.

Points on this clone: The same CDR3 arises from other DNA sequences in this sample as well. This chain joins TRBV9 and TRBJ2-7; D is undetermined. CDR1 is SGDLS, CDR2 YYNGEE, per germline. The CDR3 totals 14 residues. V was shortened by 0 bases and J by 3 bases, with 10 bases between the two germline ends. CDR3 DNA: TGTGCCAGCAGCGTAGGAGGAACAGACTACGAGCAGTACTTC. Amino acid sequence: CASSVGGTDYEQYF.

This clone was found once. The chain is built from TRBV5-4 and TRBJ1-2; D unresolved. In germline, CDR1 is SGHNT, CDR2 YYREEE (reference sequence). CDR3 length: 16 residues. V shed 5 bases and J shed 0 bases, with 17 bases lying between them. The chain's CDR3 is CASRLSTALTNYGYTF. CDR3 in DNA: TGTGCCAGCAGACTCAGCACAGCGTTAACTAACTATGGCTACACCTTC.